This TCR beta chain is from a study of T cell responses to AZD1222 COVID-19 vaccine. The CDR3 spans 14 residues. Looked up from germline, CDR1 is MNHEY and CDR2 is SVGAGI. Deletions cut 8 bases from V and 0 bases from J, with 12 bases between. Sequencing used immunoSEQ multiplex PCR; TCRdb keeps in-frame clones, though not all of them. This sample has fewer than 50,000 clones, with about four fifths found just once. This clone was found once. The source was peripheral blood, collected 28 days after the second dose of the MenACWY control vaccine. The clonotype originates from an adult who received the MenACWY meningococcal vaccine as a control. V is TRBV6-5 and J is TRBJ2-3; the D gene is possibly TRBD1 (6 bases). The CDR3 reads CASRNRVSTDTQYF. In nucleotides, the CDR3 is TGTGCCAGCCGAAACAGGGTCAGCACAGATACGCAGTATTTT.